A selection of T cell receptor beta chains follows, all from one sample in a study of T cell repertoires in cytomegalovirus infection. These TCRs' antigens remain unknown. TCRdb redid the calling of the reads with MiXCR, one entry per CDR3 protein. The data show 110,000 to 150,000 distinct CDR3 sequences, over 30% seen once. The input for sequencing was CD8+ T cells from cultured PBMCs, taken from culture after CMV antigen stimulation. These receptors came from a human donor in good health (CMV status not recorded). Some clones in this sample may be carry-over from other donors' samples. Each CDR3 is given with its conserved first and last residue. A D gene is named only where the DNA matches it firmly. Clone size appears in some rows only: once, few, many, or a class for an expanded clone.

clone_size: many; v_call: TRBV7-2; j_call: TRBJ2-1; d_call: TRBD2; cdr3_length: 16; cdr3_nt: TGTGCCAGCAGCTCGGGGGGGATCCGATGGGACAATGAGCAGTTCTTC; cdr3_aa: CASSSGGIRWDNEQFF
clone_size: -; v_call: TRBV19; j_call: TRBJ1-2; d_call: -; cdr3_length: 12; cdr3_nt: TGTGCCGCAGGGCGCTGGGAGTATGGCTACACCTTC; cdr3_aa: CAAGRWEYGYTF
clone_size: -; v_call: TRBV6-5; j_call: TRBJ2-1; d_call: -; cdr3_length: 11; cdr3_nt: TGTGCCAGCAGTCCAGGGTCAAGACAGTTCTTC; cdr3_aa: CASSPGSRQFF
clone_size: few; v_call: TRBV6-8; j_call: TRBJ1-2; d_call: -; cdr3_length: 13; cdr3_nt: TGTGCCAGCAGTTACGTAACAAACTATGGCTACACCTTC; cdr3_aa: CASSYVTNYGYTF
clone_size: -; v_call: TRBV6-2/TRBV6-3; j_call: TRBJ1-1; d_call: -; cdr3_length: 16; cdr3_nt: TGTGCCAGCAGTTACAATGTTCGCCACCCGAACACTGAAGCTTTCTTT; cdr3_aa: CASSYNVRHPNTEAFF
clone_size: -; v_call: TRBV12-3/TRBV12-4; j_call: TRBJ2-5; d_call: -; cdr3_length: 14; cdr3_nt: TGTGCCAGCAGTCAGGACCTTGAGGAAGAGACCCAGTACTTC; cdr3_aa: CASSQDLEEETQYF
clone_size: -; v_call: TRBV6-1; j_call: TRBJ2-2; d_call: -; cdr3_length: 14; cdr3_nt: TGTGCCAGCAGTGAACTCAGAGGGACCGGGGAGCTGTTTTTT; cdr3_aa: CASSELRGTGELFF
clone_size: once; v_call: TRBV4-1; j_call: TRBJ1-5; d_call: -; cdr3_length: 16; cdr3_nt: TGCGCCAGCAGCCAAGAGGGGTTGTTCAGCAATCAGCCCCAGCATTTT; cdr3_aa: CASSQEGLFSNQPQHF
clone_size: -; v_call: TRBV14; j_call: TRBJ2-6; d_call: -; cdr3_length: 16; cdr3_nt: TGTGCCAGCAGCCAAACAAGGGGATCTGGGGCCAACGTCCTGACTTTC; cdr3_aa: CASSQTRGSGANVLTF
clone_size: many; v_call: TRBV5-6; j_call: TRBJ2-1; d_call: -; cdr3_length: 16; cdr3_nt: TGTGCCAGCAGCCGGACTGAGCCCCGTTTCTACAATGAGCAGTTCTTC; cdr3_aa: CASSRTEPRFYNEQFF
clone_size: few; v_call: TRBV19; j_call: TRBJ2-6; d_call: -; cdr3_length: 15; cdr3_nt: TGTGCCAGTAGTATGTTCCCTTCTGGGGCCAACGTCCTGACTTTC; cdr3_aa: CASSMFPSGANVLTF
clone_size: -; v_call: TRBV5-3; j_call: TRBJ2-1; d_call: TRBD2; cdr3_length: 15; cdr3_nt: TGTGCCAGCAGCTCCGGGGGGGTTCCCTACAATGAGCAGTTCTTC; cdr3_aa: CASSSGGVPYNEQFF
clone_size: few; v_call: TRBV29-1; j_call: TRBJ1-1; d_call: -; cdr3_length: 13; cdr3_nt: TGCAGCGTTGGTTGGGGAGGGAACACTGAAGCTTTCTTT; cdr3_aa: CSVGWGGNTEAFF
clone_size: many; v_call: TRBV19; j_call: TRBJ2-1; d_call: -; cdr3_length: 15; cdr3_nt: TGTGCCAGTAGTGGGGACCCGAGCTCCTACAATGAGCAGTTCTTC; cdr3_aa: CASSGDPSSYNEQFF
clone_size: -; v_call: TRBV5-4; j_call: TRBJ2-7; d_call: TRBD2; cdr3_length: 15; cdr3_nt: TGTGCCAGCAGCCTCGGGACTAGCGGCATCAACGAGCAGTACTTC; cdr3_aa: CASSLGTSGINEQYF
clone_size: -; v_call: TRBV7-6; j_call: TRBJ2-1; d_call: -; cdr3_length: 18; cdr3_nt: TGTGCCGGCAGTCGGGGGCAGGGGATGACCGTCTACTACAATGAGCAGTTCTTC; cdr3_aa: CAGSRGQGMTVYYNEQFF
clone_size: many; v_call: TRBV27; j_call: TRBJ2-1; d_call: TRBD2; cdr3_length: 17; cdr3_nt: TGTGCCAGCAGTAACCTAGGGACTAGCGGACTCTACAATGAGCAGTTCTTC; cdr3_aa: CASSNLGTSGLYNEQFF
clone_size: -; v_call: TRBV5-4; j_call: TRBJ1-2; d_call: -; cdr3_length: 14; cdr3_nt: TGTGCCAGCAGCCTCGGAGGGGTCGGCTATGGCTACACCTTC; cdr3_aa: CASSLGGVGYGYTF
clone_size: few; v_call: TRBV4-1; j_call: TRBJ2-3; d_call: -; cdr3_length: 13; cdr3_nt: TGCGCCAGCAGCCAAGACCCGGGGGAGTCGCAGTATTTT; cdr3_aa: CASSQDPGESQYF
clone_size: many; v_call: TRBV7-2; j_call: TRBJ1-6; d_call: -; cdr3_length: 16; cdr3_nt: TGTGCCAGCAGCCCCCGTTGGGCAGCCTATAATTCACCCCTCCACTTT; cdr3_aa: CASSPRWAAYNSPLHF
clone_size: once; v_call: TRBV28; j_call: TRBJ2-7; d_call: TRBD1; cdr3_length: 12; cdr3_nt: TGTGCCACAGGACAGGGTGCCTACGAGCAGTACTTC; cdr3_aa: CATGQGAYEQYF
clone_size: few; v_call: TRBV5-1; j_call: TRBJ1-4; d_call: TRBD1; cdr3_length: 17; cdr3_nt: TGCGCCAGCAGCTTGGCCCTCAACAGGGGACAGAGTGAAAAACTGTTTTTT; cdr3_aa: CASSLALNRGQSEKLFF
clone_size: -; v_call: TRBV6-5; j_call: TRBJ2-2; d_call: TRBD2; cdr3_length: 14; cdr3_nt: TGTGCCAGCAGTCCCCCGGGGGGGACCGGGGAGCTGTTTTTT; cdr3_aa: CASSPPGGTGELFF
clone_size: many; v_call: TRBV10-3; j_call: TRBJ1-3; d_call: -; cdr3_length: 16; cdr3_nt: TGTGCCACCAACCCGGGACATAGTTCGGCTGGAAACACCATATATTTT; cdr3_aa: CATNPGHSSAGNTIYF
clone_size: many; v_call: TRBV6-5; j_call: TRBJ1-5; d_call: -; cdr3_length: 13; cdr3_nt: TGTGCCAGCAGGTCAGGGCAAGGACAGCCCCAGCATTTT; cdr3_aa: CASRSGQGQPQHF
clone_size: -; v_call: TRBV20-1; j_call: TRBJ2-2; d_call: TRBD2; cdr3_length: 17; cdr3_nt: TGCAGTGCTATTGAACTAGCGGGGGACCAACTGCCCGGGGAGCTGTTTTTT; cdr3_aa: CSAIELAGDQLPGELFF
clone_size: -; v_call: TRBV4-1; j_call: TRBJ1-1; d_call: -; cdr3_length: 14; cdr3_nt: TGCGCCAGCAGCCCCGGAAAGGCGAACACTGAAGCTTTCTTT; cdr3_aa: CASSPGKANTEAFF
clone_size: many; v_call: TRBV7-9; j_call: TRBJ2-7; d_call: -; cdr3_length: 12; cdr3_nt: TGTGCCAGCAGCTCGTCGACCCGAGAGCAGTACTTC; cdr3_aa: CASSSSTREQYF
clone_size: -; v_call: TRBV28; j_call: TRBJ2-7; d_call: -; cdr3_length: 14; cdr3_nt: TGTGCCAGCTGTCCAGCGGCCGGACCCTACGAGCAGTACTTC; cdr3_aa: CASCPAAGPYEQYF
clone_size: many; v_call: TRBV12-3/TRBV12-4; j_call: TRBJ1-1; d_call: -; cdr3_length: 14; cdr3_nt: TGTGCCAGCAGCCCGAGGGGAGGGGGAACTGAAGCTTTCTTT; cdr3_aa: CASSPRGGGTEAFF
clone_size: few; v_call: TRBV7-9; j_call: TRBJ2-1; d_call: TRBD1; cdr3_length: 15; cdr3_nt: TGTGCCAGCAGCCCCCGGGACAGGGGGGACAATGAGCAGTTCTTC; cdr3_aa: CASSPRDRGDNEQFF